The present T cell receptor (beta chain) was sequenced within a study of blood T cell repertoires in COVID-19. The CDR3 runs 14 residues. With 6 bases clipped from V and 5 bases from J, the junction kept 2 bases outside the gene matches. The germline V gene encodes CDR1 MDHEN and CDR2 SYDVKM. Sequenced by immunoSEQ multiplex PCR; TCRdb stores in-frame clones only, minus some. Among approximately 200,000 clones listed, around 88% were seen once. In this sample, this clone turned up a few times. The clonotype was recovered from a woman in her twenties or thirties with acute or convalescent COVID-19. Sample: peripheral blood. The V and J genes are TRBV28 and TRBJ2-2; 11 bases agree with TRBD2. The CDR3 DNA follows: TGTGCCAGCAGGCTAGCGGGAGGTACCGGGGAGCTGTTTTTT. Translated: CASRLAGGTGELFF.